The rows below give T cell receptor beta chains drawn from one sample of a study of shared clonotypes between healthy human individuals. TCRdb's copy holds only in-frame clones and misses some; the assay was immunoSEQ multiplex PCR. Counted here are about 1.5 million clones, 95% to 99% occurring once; the ten biggest clones make up less than 0.55%. Sequenced: naive CD4+ T cells sorted from blood. The receptors derive from a man aged 30 to 39 in good health. Both conserved end residues are part of each CDR3. Each record gives: clone size, V gene, D gene, J gene, CDR3 protein, CDR3 DNA. D genes are given only for firm matches. The size field is filled for only some rows; it gives once, few, many or a size class.

.	TRBV7-7	TRBD2	TRBJ2-1	CASSSSPGLARYNEQFF	TGTGCCAGCAGCTCTTCCCCGGGACTAGCCCGATACAATGAGCAGTTCTTC
.	TRBV5-4	.	TRBJ1-1	CASSFATGEYTEAFF	TGTGCCAGCAGCTTCGCGACAGGAGAATACACTGAAGCTTTCTTT
.	TRBV7-9	.	TRBJ1-4	CASRQDLGSEKLFF	TGTGCCAGCAGGCAGGATTTGGGCAGTGAAAAACTGTTTTTT
.	TRBV7-9	.	TRBJ2-1	CASSLAGLSSYNEQFF	TGTGCCAGCAGCTTAGCAGGACTCAGCTCCTACAATGAGCAGTTCTTC
.	TRBV2	.	TRBJ2-3	CASSENRGDTQYF	TGTGCCAGCAGTGAAAACCGGGGTGATACGCAGTATTTT
.	TRBV4-1	.	TRBJ2-7	CASSQVPFVEQYF	TGCGCCAGCAGCCAAGTTCCATTCGTCGAGCAGTACTTC
.	TRBV18	TRBD2	TRBJ2-7	CASSPRTSGAYEQYF	TGTGCCAGCTCACCTCGGACTAGCGGGGCCTACGAGCAGTACTTC
.	TRBV18	.	TRBJ2-3	CASSPKRSSTDTQYF	TGTGCCAGCTCACCAAAGCGGTCTAGCACAGATACGCAGTATTTT
.	TRBV7-9	.	TRBJ2-1	CASSLESRPQFF	TGTGCCAGCAGCTTAGAATCTAGGCCCCAGTTCTTC
.	TRBV5-1	.	TRBJ2-1	CASKRTSSYNEQFF	TGCGCCAGCAAGAGAACTAGTTCTTACAATGAGCAGTTCTTC
.	TRBV29-1	.	TRBJ2-3	CSGTAPDTQYF	TGCAGCGGTACAGCCCCAGATACGCAGTATTTT
.	TRBV6-1	TRBD1	TRBJ1-4	CASSGTGSGSEKLFF	TGTGCCAGCAGTGGGACAGGGTCGGGTAGTGAAAAACTGTTTTTT
.	TRBV19	TRBD1	TRBJ2-7	CASSKDRGPYEQYF	TGTGCCAGTAGTAAGGACAGGGGTCCCTACGAGCAGTACTTC
once	TRBV30	TRBD2	TRBJ2-3	CAWTRGGTDTQYF	TGTGCCTGGACCCGGGGGGGGACAGATACGCAGTATTTT
.	TRBV7-9	TRBD1	TRBJ2-7	CASSRWTGNDEQYF	TGTGCCAGCAGCAGATGGACAGGGAACGACGAGCAGTACTTC
.	TRBV7-8	.	TRBJ1-4	CASSPAVGGKLFF	TGTGCCAGCAGCCCCGCCGTTGGGGGAAAACTGTTTTTT
.	TRBV28	.	TRBJ2-5	CASSLTADKETQYF	TGTGCCAGCAGCTTGACAGCGGACAAAGAGACCCAGTACTTC
.	TRBV30	.	TRBJ1-2	CAWSLKPGYTF	TGTGCCTGGAGTCTCAAACCGGGCTACACCTTC
.	TRBV7-9	TRBD1	TRBJ2-7	CASRGTGSVYEQYF	TGTGCCAGCAGGGGGACAGGGTCTGTCTACGAGCAGTACTTC
.	TRBV7-9	.	TRBJ1-1	CASNSRGAVTEAFF	TGTGCCAGCAACAGTAGGGGGGCTGTCACTGAAGCTTTCTTT
once	TRBV30	.	TRBJ2-3	CAWSGGGTDTQYF	TGTGCCTGGAGTGGGGGAGGCACAGATACGCAGTATTTT
.	TRBV5-4	.	TRBJ2-5	CASSLDSGVQETQYF	TGTGCCAGCAGCTTGGATTCCGGGGTTCAAGAGACCCAGTACTTC
.	TRBV5-1	TRBD2	TRBJ2-1	CASSGGLAGPYNEQFF	TGCGCCAGCAGCGGGGGACTAGCGGGACCCTACAATGAGCAGTTCTTC
.	TRBV6-1	.	TRBJ1-1	CASNLGYTEAFF	TGTGCCAGCAACTTAGGTTACACTGAAGCTTTCTTT
.	TRBV5-1	.	TRBJ2-3	CASSLANPATDTQYF	TGCGCCAGCAGCTTGGCGAACCCCGCAACAGATACGCAGTATTTT
once	TRBV5-1	.	TRBJ2-7	CASSLFSRAQSYEQYF	TGCGCCAGCAGCTTGTTCTCTCGCGCCCAGTCCTACGAGCAGTACTTC
once	TRBV10-3	TRBD2	TRBJ2-1	CAISDPGLAGPLDEQFF	TGTGCCATCAGTGATCCGGGACTAGCGGGCCCCTTGGATGAGCAGTTCTTC
.	TRBV29-1	.	TRBJ2-5	CSDRGSPQETQYF	TGCAGCGACCGAGGTTCGCCGCAAGAGACCCAGTACTTC
.	TRBV14	.	TRBJ2-3	CASSQDWNRGTDTQYF	TGTGCCAGCAGCCAAGACTGGAACAGGGGCACAGATACGCAGTATTTT
.	TRBV29-1	TRBD1	TRBJ1-1	CSVGTGGPNTEAFF	TGCAGCGTTGGTACAGGGGGCCCGAACACTGAAGCTTTCTTT
.	TRBV28	TRBD2	TRBJ2-1	CASSRSGSDYNEQFF	TGTGCCAGCAGCAGAAGCGGGAGTGACTACAATGAGCAGTTCTTC
.	TRBV5-4	.	TRBJ2-4	CASSLPGQTKNIQYF	TGTGCCAGCAGCCTACCGGGGCAGACCAAAAACATTCAGTACTTC
.	TRBV7-9	.	TRBJ2-1	CASSPKAGRSYNEQFF	TGTGCCAGCAGTCCGAAAGCGGGCCGCTCCTACAATGAGCAGTTCTTC
.	TRBV2	.	TRBJ1-1	CASSVVPVTGTEAFF	TGTGCCAGCAGTGTAGTGCCAGTTACGGGCACTGAAGCTTTCTTT
once	TRBV19	.	TRBJ2-2	CASSRAGTIAGELFF	TGTGCCAGTAGTAGAGCGGGGACAATCGCCGGGGAGCTGTTTTTT
.	TRBV27	TRBD1	TRBJ1-5	CASSWRQGASQPQHF	TGTGCCAGCAGCTGGAGGCAGGGGGCGAGTCAGCCCCAGCATTTT
.	TRBV7-2	.	TRBJ1-5	CASSLWRGSNQPQHF	TGTGCCAGCAGCTTATGGCGTGGGAGCAATCAGCCCCAGCATTTT
.	TRBV5-6	.	TRBJ2-7	CASSSGPRGYGSEQYF	TGTGCCAGCAGTTCGGGCCCGAGGGGCTATGGTAGCGAGCAGTACTTC
.	TRBV5-5	TRBD1	TRBJ1-2	CASSSDLRQGFYGYTF	TGTGCCAGCAGCTCCGATTTGAGACAGGGGTTCTATGGCTACACCTTC
.	TRBV6-1	TRBD2	TRBJ2-7	CASSEWRLAGVAYEQYF	TGTGCCAGCAGTGAGTGGCGGCTAGCGGGAGTGGCCTACGAGCAGTACTTC
.	TRBV25-1	.	TRBJ2-6	CASTRANVLTF	TGTGCCAGCACTAGGGCCAACGTCCTGACTTTC
.	TRBV6-1	.	TRBJ2-5	CASSEWGSERRETQYF	TGTGCCAGCAGTGAGTGGGGCAGTGAACGCCGAGAGACCCAGTACTTC
.	TRBV9	.	TRBJ2-1	CASGPSGSYNEQFF	TGTGCCAGCGGACCCTCTGGCTCCTACAATGAGCAGTTCTTC
.	TRBV7-2	.	TRBJ1-4	CASSLVAFRGRSTNEKLFF	TGTGCCAGCAGCTTAGTGGCTTTCCGGGGGAGGTCAACTAATGAAAAACTGTTTTTT
.	TRBV10-2	.	TRBJ2-4	CASSGAEAKNIQYF	TGCGCCAGCAGTGGTGCGGAGGCCAAAAACATTCAGTACTTC
.	TRBV5-1	.	TRBJ2-2	CASSLDGAGTGELFF	TGCGCCAGCAGCTTGGACGGGGCGGGCACCGGGGAGCTGTTTTTT
.	TRBV5-6	TRBD2	TRBJ2-2	CASSLLAGIRNTGELFF	TGTGCCAGCAGCTTGCTAGCGGGTATTCGGAACACCGGGGAGCTGTTTTTT
.	TRBV27	.	TRBJ2-1	CAIPWGGVARNEQFF	TGTGCCATCCCCTGGGGCGGGGTTGCCCGCAATGAGCAGTTCTTC
.	TRBV28	TRBD1	TRBJ2-1	CASSPGQGPNEQFF	TGTGCCAGCAGCCCGGGACAGGGACCCAATGAGCAGTTCTTC
once	TRBV27	.	TRBJ1-1	CASSVQLNTEAFF	TGTGCCAGCAGTGTACAGTTGAACACTGAAGCTTTCTTT